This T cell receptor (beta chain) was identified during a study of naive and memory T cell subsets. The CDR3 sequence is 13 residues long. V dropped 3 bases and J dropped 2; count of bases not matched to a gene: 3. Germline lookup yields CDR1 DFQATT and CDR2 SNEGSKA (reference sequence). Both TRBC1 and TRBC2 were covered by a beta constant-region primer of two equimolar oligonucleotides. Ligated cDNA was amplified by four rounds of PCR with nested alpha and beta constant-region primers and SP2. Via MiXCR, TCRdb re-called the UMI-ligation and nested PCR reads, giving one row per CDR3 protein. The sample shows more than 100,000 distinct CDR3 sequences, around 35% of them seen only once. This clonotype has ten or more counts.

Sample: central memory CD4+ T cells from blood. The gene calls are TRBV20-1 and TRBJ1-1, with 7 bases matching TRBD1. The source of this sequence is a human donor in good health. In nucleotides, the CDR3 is TGCAGTGCTAGCCCAGGGGGTAACACTGAAGCTTTCTTT. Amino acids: CSASPGGNTEAFF.